This T cell receptor (beta chain) derives from a study of human T cells and chemical hapten exposure. The time point: patch test 3, about 24 weeks after DPC sensitization. Described treatment: therapeutic diphenylcyclopropenone sensitization with weekly scalp DPC. Non-pregnant alopecia patients aged 18 to 70, suitable for DPC therapy. General study points: Patch test scores rose with PT1 expanded TCR counts, a positive correlation.

This clonotype was recorded many times. The antigen remains unidentified. One entry per CDR3 protein results from TCRdb running MiXCR on the RACE reads. This table holds some 84,000 distinct CDR3 sequences, roughly 10% found once. This specimen consisted of whole blood, obtained in connection with sensitization to the hapten diphenylcyclopropenone (DPC). The sequence was obtained from a woman aged 45-59 years with alopecia areata. Some clones in this sample may be carry-over from other donors' samples.

CDR3 coding DNA: TGCGCCAGCAGCTTGGACGGTCGAGGGTTAACAGATACGCAGTATTTT. This translates into CASSLDGRGLTDTQYF. V usage is TRBV5-1 and J usage is TRBJ2-3; D possibly corresponds to TRBD2 (5 bases). From germline, CDR1 is SGHRS and CDR2 YFSETQ. CDR3 length: 16 residues. V was cut by 0 bases and J by 3 bases, with 14 bases left in between.